This TCR beta chain was recorded in a study of cytomegalovirus exposure and HLA in healthy donors. About the study: Caucasian-associated ancestry cluster membership applied to approximately 81% of 398 genotyped donors.

As regards this clone: The antigen is unknown.

The PCR employed 60 Vbeta primers together with 13 Jbeta primers. Libraries were prepared by immunoSEQ multiplex PCR; TCRdb keeps only in-frame clonotypes and omits some of them. The data contain about 180,000 clones, less than 80% of them singletons. Study results and limitations: The authors later found most CMV-associated TCR beta chains appeared HLA-restricted.

Germline V gene data show CDR1 as ENHRY and CDR2 as SYGVKD. Trimming at V came to 7 bases and at J to 11 bases, leaving 16 bases not matched to a gene. The CDR3 contains 14 residues. Material for sequencing was PBMCs. This clonotype was sampled from a man between 18 and 29 years old in good health and CMV-seronegative. The gene calls are TRBV10-3 and TRBJ2-5, with TRBD2 identical over 7 bases. CDR3 DNA: TGTGCCATCACTAGCTGGCCTACGGGGAGGGAGCAGTACTTC. It translates to CAITSWPTGREQYF.